The following is a T cell receptor (beta chain) sequence with its context. The source of the sample is a study of control samples from healthy donors and cancer patients. Here immunoSEQ multiplex PCR was the method, and the copy in TCRdb shows in-frame clones only, minus some. Counted here are around 130,000 clones, roughly 90% occurring once; the ten biggest clones make up about two fifths. This CDR3 contains 14 residues. Germline V lookup: CDR1 MGHRA, CDR2 YSYEKL. V lost 4 bases and J 1 base, leaving 9 bases between the germline ends. Material: blood. This sequence was found in a man over 45 in good health. This rearrangement joins TRBV4-1 to TRBJ2-3; D might be TRBD2 (6 bases). CDR3 nucleotides: TGCGCCAGCAGCCTTTCGGGGGGCACAGATACGCAGTATTTT. Protein sequence: CASSLSGGTDTQYF.